This T cell receptor beta chain was retrieved from a study of CD8+CD57+ T cells in acquired aplastic anemia. Genomic DNA served as template for TCR beta VDJ and CDR3 profiling. TCRdb ran MiXCR on the reads and lists one entry per CDR3 protein. Of around 500,000 distinct CDR3 sequences in the sample, under 40% are singletons; the top ten hold 0.7% to 1%. The CDR3 is 14 residues long. Germline CDR1 reads MNHNS; CDR2 reads SASEGT. V shed 11 bases and J shed 4 bases, with 21 bases lying between them. Selection for sequencing was limited to patients who had shown CD8+CD57+ cell expansion by flow cytometry.

The genes are TRBV6-1 and TRBJ2-7; D tentatively fits TRBD1 or TRBD2 (6 bases each). Sequenced sample: sorted CD4+, CD8+, or CD8+CD57+ T cells (not recorded which) from PBMCs. The receptor was derived from a human donor with aplastic anemia. The CDR3: CASVKAGGGYEQYF. CDR3 in DNA: TGTGCCTCTGTAAAGGCAGGAGGGGGGTACGAGCAGTACTTC.